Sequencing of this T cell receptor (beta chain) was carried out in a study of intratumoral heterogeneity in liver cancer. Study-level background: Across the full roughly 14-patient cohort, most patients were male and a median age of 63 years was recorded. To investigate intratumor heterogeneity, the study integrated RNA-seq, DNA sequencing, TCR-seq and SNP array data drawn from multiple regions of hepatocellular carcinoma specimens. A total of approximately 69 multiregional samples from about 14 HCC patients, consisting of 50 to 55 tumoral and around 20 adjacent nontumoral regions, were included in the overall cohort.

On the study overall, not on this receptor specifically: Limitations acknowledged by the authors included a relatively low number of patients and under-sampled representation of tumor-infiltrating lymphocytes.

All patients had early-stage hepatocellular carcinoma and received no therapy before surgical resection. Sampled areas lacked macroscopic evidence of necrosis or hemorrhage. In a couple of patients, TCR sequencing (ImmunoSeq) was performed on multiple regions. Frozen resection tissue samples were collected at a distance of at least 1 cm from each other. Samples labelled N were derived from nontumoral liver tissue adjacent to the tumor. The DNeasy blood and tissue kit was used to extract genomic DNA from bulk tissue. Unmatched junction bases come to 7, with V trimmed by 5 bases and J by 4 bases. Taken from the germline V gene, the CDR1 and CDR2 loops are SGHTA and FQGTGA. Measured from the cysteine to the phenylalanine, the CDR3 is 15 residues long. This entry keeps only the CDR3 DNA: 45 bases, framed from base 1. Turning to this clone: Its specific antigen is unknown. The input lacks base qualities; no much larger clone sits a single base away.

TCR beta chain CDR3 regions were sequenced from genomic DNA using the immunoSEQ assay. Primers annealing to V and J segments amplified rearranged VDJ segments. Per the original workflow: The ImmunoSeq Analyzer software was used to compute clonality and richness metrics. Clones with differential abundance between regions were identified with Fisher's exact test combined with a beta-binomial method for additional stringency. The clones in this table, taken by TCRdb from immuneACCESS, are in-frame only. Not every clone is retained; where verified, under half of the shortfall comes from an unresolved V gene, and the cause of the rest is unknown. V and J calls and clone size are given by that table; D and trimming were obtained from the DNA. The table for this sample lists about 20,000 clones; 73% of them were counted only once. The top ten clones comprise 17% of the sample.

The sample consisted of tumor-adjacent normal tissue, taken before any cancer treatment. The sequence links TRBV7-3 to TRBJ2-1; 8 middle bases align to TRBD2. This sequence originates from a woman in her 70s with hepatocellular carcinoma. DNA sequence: TGTGCCAGCAGCCAACCGGGACTAGGTTACAATGAGCAGTTCTTC. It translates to CASSQPGLGYNEQFF.